This T cell receptor (beta chain) appears in the sequencing data of a study of T cells in Graves' hyperthyroidism and ophthalmopathy (dated 2019 in TCRdb). In terms of the full investigation: Peripheral blood was collected at initial diagnosis, before any treatment. To identify distinguishing TCR V-J signatures, a discovery cohort of around 100 patients was used, comprising 40 to 45 with Graves' ophthalmopathy and approximately 58 with stable Graves' hyperthyroidism. Whether ophthalmopathy could be predicted prospectively was tested in an independent validation cohort made up of 18 hyperthyroidism patients plus 17 patients who later progressed to ophthalmopathy. The 100 discovery patients were divided at random into training and test sets in a 7:3 ratio. Thyroid tissue and blood T-cell repertoires from roughly 6 Graves' hyperthyroidism patients were also compared in the study. Once sampling was done, hyperthyroidism patients were given methimazole at a starting dose of 30 mg daily, whereas ophthalmopathy patients were given high-dose intravenous methylprednisolone. The paper describes TCR Vbeta CDR3 sequencing of 140 or so peripheral blood samples, made up of 43 ophthalmopathy patients, some 80 hyperthyroidism patients and roughly 17 progressor patients.

The TCR beta CDR3 regions were amplified from RNA transcripts. For the first round of RT-PCR on the TCR CDR3, the HTBI primer set was used together with the Qiagen OneStep RT-PCR kit. A second multiplex PCR round built the libraries, followed by size selection and purification. Sequencing of the libraries was done on an Illumina HiSeq2000 using paired-end 100 bp reads. Processing in the source paper ran as follows. SOAPnuke was used to process the raw data, removing reads that contained adapters or uncalled bases, had a mean Phred below 15, or lacked an exact match to the constant primer or identifier. COPE v1.2.5 was used to merge high-quality paired reads, and clonotypes were defined as unique nucleotide sequences. MiTCR v1.1 was used to align clonotypes to the IMGT TRBV, TRBD and TRBJ reference segments. The analysis included only V-J combinations with a frequency above 0.0001, which together covered 99% to 99.2% of the repertoires. The TCS score was defined as the ratio of F50 (clonal expansion) to E x V (chaos), calculated using BLOSUM62-based TCRdist between CDR3 peptides within each V-J. Welch's t-statistics and random forest reduced roughly 500 V-J features to roughly 13, which were used in a naive Bayes classifier (R e1071). TCRdb reworked the public reads: Q25 trimming with fastp, MiXCR clone assembly, productive beta chains retained. Entries that share a CDR3 protein sequence are merged under the most common genes and DNA. It is TCRdb's table, rather than the study itself, that gives the V and J calls and clone size. This sample holds 200,000 to 250,000 distinct CDR3 sequences; roughly 17% were observed only once. The ten largest clones add up to approximately 30% of the sample.

The full study reports these points: In validation, the model predicted progression to ophthalmopathy with just under 71% sensitivity and 72.22% specificity, a median of around six months before onset. A 13 V-J signature model separated ophthalmopathy from stable hyperthyroidism, with 87.88% sensitivity and around 84% specificity in cross-validation and 80%/75% in testing. No statistical method was used to fix the sample size in advance, and group allocation was not hidden from the investigators. Most expanded thyroid clonotypes (frequency above 0.001) were also found in blood, which suggests that blood repertoires may mirror thyroid immune responses.

This clonotype was seen more than once but under ten times. Its binding antigen is unknown. Qualities for individual bases were not recorded, and no much larger clone is one base off. CDR1 and CDR2 (SGHDT, YYEEEE) derive from the germline V gene. The CDR3 contains 16 residues, cysteine and phenylalanine counted. The sequence is cut down to CDR3 DNA, 48 bases in frame from base 1. Compared with germline, V lacks 1 base and J lacks 3 bases; bases without a gene match: 7. Ophthalmopathy patients had moderately to severely active disease, Clinical Activity Score of at least 3, NOSPECS grade of at least 4, and duration under 3 months. Patients with uncontrolled infections, other autoimmune diseases, pregnancy or lactation were excluded. Clinical symptoms, serum thyroxine and TRAb, thyroid ultrasound, and orbital computed tomography formed the basis for the diagnoses. PBMCs were isolated from about 9.1 ml of fresh peripheral blood by Ficoll-Paque density gradient centrifugation. Total RNA was extracted with Trizol reagent, and quality was checked on an Agilent 2100 Bioanalyzer.

The TCR originated in a woman aged 18 to 35 with Graves' ophthalmopathy. The sequencing input was blood. The chain links TRBV5-6 with TRBJ2-3; 8 middle bases align to TRBD1. For the CDR3, the sequence is CASSLYRQGKTDTQYF. The DNA sequence is as follows: TGTGCCAGCAGCTTGTATAGACAGGGGAAAACAGATACGCAGTATTTT. Here the CDR3 is joined to the reference TRBV5-6 and TRBJ2-3 genes, and the full variable domain is: DAGVTQSPTHLIKTRGQQVTLRCSPKSGHDTVSWYQQALGQGPQFIFQYYEEEERQRGNFPDRFSGHQFPNYSSELNVNALLLGDSALYLCASSLYRQGKTDTQYFGPGTRLTVL.